This TCR beta chain was found in a study of CXCR3 chemokines and chemotherapy response in bladder cancer. In germline, CDR1 is WNHNN, CDR2 SYGVQD (reference sequence). V lost 6 bases, J lost 9 bases, and 17 bases lay in between. This CDR3 spans 13 amino acids. Each CDR3 protein is one row after TCRdb ran MiXCR on the PCR reads. The profile shows roughly 2,200 distinct CDR3 sequences, 16% of them singletons. This clonotype was found many times. This sample was taken from a patient whose treatment included neoadjuvant chemotherapy. V gene TRBV10-1 combines with J gene TRBJ1-1, with D perhaps TRBD1 (6 bases). This sequence was found in a human donor with bladder cancer that responded to neoadjuvant chemotherapy. CDR3 sequence (DNA): TGCGCCAGCAGACCAACGGACAGCTCGAAAGCTTTCTTT. Its translation is CASRPTDSSKAFF.